This TCR beta chain stems from a study of T cell responses to AZD1222 COVID-19 vaccine. Findings and limits, study-wide: Across the whole spike, CD4 TCRs peaked at regions 160-218 and 743-854. Repertoire samples came only from after the peak T cell response. It was only a handful of AZD1222 recipients who were seropositive at baseline. Clonal diversity was possibly underestimated, and white British individuals and females predominated among donors.

Profiled with immunoSEQ multiplex PCR; TCRdb holds only in-frame clones, not every one. Of approximately 100,000 clones listed, 80% to 95% are singletons. Losses at the gene ends were 4 bases for V and 5 bases for J; bases not matched to a gene: 3. The CDR3 is 13 residues long. Looked up from germline, CDR1 is SGHDT and CDR2 is YYEEEE. To note about this clone: What it recognizes is unknown.

This chain joins TRBV5-6 and TRBJ1-5; TRBD1 aligns across 7 bases. This receptor was identified in an adult in good health. The material sequenced was peripheral blood, taken on day 0 of AZD1222 vaccination. In DNA, the CDR3 is TGTGCCAGCAGCATAGGGACAGATCAGCCCCAGCATTTT. Translating gives CASSIGTDQPQHF.